These T cell receptor beta chains were read from a single sample in a study of blood T cell repertoires in COVID-19. Assay used: immunoSEQ multiplex PCR; TCRdb lists only in-frame clones, some missing. The sample yields around 290,000 clones, more than 75% seen once. Input material: PBMCs or T cells enriched from blood (not recorded which). These receptors originate from a woman aged 60-75 years in a cohort exposed to, infected with or recovered from COVID-19 (not recorded which). The CDR3 runs from the conserved cysteine through the conserved F or W. Each record gives: J gene, CDR3 length, V gene, CDR3 protein.

>TRBJ1-6|14|TRBV6-5
CASSYSPVNSPLHF
>TRBJ2-5|14|TRBV3-1/TRBV3-2
CASSQETGQETQYF
>TRBJ1-1|18|TRBV5-1
CASSPFNAQGAMRTEAFF
>TRBJ2-7|15|TRBV2
CASSETGQGGGEQYF
>TRBJ1-1|16|TRBV19
CATSRAIKGVNTEAFF
>TRBJ1-2|17|TRBV24-1
CATSPGQPKTANYGYTF
>TRBJ1-1|14|TRBV4-3
CASSQDFRGAGAFF
>TRBJ2-1|12|TRBV7-9
CASSLEDRRPFF
>TRBJ2-1|16|TRBV18
CASSPGLAGGYNEQFF
>TRBJ2-5|14|TRBV5-1
CASSLASVQETQYF
>TRBJ2-3|16|TRBV6-2/TRBV6-3
CASSYGASGPLYTQYF
>TRBJ2-3|16|TRBV7-2
CASSGSGTSATDTQYF
>TRBJ2-4|16|TRBV6-1
CASSATGKSGKNIQYF
>TRBJ2-5|12|TRBV9
CASSKGQETQYF
>TRBJ2-1|15|TRBV4-3
CASSRGLAGVGEQFF
>TRBJ2-2|15|TRBV6-5
CASSYSRADTGELFF
>TRBJ2-7|14|TRBV6-5
CASLGLAGGGEQYF
>TRBJ2-7|16|TRBV11-1
CASSQGSGRAFHEQYF
>TRBJ2-1|16|TRBV24-1
CATSAPGTSGSYEQFF
>TRBJ2-5|15|TRBV24-1
CATSGSGQAQETQYF
>TRBJ2-7|15|TRBV11-2
CASSLSREPPYEQYF
>TRBJ1-2|14|TRBV7-9
CASSPQGINYGYTF
>TRBJ2-5|15|TRBV5-1
CASSLGPTYQETQYF
>TRBJ1-6|15|TRBV4-1
CASSPPGQVNSPLHF
>TRBJ1-2|13|TRBV24-1
CATRETGVDGYTF
>TRBJ2-1|14|TRBV27
CASSLDREDNEQFF
>TRBJ1-6|12|TRBV12-3/TRBV12-4
CASSFRGSPLHF
>TRBJ2-3|17|TRBV11-2
CASSLVAGGRGTDTQYF
>TRBJ2-1|14|TRBV10-3
CAMQGGGSTNEQFF
>TRBJ2-3|15|TRBV28
CASSFYGTGRDTQYF
>TRBJ2-1|18|TRBV28
CASKEILGGSGRDNEQFF